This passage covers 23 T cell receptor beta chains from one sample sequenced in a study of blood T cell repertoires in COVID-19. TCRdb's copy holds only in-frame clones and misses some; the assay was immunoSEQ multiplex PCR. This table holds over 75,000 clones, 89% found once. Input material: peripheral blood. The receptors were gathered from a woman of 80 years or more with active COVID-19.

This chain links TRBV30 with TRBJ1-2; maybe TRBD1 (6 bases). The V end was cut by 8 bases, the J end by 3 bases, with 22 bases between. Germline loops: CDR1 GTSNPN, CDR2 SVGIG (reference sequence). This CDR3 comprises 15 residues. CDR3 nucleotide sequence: TGTGCCACCCTAGGCGCCCCAGGGGATTACTATGGCTACACCTTC. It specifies CATLGAPGDYYGYTF. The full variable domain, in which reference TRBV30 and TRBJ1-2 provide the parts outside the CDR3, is SQTIHQWPATLVQPVGSPLSLECTVEGTSNPNLYWYRQAAGRGLQLLFYSVGIGQISSEVPQNLSASRPQDRQFILSSKKLLLSDSGFYLCATLGAPGDYYGYTFGSGTRLTVV.

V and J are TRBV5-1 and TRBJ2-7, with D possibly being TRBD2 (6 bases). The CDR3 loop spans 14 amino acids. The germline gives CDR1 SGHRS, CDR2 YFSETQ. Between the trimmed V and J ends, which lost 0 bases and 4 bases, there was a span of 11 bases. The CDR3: CASSLAAGMYEQYF. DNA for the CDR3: TGCGCCAGCAGCTTGGCCGCGGGGATGTACGAGCAGTACTTC.

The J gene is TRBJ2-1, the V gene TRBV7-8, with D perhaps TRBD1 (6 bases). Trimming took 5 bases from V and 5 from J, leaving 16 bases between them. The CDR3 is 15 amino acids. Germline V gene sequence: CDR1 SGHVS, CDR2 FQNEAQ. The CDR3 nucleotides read TGTGCCAGCAGCCGAGCGTCCAGGGGAGACAATGAGCAGTTCTTC. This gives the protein CASSRASRGDNEQFF.

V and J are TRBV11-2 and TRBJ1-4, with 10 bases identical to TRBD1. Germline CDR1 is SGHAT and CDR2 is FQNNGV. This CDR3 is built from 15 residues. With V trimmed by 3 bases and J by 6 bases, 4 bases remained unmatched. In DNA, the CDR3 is TGTGCCAGCAGCTTCTTCGGGACAGGGGATGAAAAACTGTTTTTT. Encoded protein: CASSFFGTGDEKLFF.

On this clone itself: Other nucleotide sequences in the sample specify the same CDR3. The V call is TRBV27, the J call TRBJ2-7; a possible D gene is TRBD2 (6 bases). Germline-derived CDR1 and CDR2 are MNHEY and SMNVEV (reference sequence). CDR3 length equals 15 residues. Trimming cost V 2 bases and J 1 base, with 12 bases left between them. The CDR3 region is CASSLGSGGSYEQYF. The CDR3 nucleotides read TGTGCCAGCAGTTTAGGGAGCGGAGGGTCCTACGAGCAGTACTTC.

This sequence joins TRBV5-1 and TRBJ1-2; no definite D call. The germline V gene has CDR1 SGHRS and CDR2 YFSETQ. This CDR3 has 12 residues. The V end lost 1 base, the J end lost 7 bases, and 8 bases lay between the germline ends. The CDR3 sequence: CASSLKVRGYTF. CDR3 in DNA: TGCGCCAGCAGCTTGAAAGTGCGTGGCTACACCTTC. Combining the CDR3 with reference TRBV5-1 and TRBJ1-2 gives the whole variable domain KAGVTQTPRYLIKTRGQQVTLSCSPISGHRSVSWYQQTPGQGLQFLFEYFSETQRNKGNFPGRFSGRQFSNSRSEMNVSTLELGDSALYLCASSLKVRGYTFGSGTRLTVV.

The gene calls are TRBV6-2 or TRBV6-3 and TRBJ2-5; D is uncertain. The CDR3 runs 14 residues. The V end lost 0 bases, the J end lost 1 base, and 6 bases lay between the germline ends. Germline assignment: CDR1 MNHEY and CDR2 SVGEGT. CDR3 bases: TGTGCCAGCAGTTACTCGAGAGCCCAAGAGACCCAGTACTTC. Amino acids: CASSYSRAQETQYF.

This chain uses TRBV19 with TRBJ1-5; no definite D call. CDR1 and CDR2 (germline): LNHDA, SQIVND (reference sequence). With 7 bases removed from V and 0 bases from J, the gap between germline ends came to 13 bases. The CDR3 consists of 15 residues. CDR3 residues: CASIINGFSNQPQHF. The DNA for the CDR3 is TGTGCCAGTATCATTAACGGGTTTAGCAATCAGCCCCAGCATTTT.

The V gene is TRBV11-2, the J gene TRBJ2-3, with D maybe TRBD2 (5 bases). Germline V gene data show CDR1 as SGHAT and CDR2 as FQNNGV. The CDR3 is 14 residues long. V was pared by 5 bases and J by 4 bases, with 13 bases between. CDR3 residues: CASSPFTGADTQYF. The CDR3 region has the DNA TGTGCCAGCAGCCCTTTCACCGGGGCAGATACGCAGTATTTT.

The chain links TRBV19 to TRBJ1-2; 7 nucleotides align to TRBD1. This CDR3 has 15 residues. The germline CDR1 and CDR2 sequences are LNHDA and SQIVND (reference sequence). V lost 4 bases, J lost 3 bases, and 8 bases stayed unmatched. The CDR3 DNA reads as TGTGCCAGTAGTAGTGGCAGCCAGGGGGACTATGGCTACACCTTC. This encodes CASSSGSQGDYGYTF. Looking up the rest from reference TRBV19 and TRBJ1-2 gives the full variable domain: DGGITQSPKYLFRKEGQNVTLSCEQNLNHDAMYWYRQDPGQGLRLIYYSQIVNDFQKGDIAEGYSVSREKKESFPLTVTSAQKNPTAFYLCASSSGSQGDYGYTFGSGTRLTVV.

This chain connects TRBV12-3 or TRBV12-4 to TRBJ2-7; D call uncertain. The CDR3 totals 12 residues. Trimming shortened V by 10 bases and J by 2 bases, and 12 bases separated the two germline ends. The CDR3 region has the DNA TGTGCCACCCAGATGGGCCCCTACGAGCAGTACTTC. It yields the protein CATQMGPYEQYF.

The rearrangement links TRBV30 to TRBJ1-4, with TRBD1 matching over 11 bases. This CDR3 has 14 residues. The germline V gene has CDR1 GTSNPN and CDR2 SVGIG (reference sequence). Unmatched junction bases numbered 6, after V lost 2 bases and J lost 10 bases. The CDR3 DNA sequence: TGTGCCTGGAGTAGGACAGGGGGCTTCGGAAAACTGTTTTTT. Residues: CAWSRTGGFGKLFF.

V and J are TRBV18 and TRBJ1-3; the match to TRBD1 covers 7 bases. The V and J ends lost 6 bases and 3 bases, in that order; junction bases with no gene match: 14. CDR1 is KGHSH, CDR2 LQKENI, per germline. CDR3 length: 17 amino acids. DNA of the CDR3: TGTGCCAGCTCGCCTGACTCGACAGGGTTTCGTGGAAACACCATATATTTT. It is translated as CASSPDSTGFRGNTIYF.

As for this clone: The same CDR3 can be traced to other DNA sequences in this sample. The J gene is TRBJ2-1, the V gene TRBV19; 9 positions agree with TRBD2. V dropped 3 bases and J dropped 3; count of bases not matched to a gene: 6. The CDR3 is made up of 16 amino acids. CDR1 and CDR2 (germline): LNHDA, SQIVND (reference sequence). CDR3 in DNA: TGTGCCAGTAGTATTAGAGCGGGAGGAGGCTACAATGAGCAGTTCTTC. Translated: CASSIRAGGGYNEQFF.

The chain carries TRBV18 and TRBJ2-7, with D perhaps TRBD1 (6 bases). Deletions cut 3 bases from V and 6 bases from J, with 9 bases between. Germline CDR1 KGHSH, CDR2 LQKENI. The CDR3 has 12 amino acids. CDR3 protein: CASSPQGFEQYF. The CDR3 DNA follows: TGTGCCAGCTCACCCCAGGGGTTCGAGCAGTACTTC.

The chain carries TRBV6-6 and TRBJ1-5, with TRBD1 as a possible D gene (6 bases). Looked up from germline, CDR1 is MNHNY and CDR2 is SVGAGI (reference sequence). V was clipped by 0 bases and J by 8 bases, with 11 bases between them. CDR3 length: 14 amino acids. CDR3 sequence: CASSYSSRQEPQHF. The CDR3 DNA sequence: TGTGCCAGCAGTTACTCGTCCCGACAGGAGCCCCAGCATTTT.

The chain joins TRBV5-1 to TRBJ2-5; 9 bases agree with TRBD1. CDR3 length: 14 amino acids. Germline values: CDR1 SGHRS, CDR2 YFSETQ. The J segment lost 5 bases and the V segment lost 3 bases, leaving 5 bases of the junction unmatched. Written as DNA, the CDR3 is TGCGCCAGCAGCTCGGGACAGGGATTGGAGACCCAGTACTTC. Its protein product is CASSSGQGLETQYF.

The CDR3 spells CASRGSWGGVTDTQYF. DNA of the CDR3: TGTGCCAGCAGGGGGAGTTGGGGCGGGGTCACAGATACGCAGTATTTT. The V call is TRBV2, the J call TRBJ2-3, with D possibly matching TRBD2 (6 bases). Trimming took off 6 bases at V and 2 bases at J, with 18 bases between the two ends. Germline values: CDR1 SNHLY, CDR2 FYNNEI. The CDR3 loop spans 16 amino acids. The whole variable domain, filled in from reference TRBV2 and TRBJ2-3, reads EPEVTQTPSHQVTQMGQEVILRCVPISNHLYFYWYRQILGQKVEFLVSFYNNEISEKSEIFDDQFSVERPDGSNFTLKIRSTKLEDSAMYFCASRGSWGGVTDTQYFGPGTRLTVL.

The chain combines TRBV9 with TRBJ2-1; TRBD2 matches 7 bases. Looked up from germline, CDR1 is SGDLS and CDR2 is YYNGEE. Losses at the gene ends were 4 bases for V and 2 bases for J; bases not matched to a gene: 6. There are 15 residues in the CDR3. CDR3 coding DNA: TGTGCCAGCAGCCCCGGGGGGTCCCCCTACAATGAGCAGTTCTTC. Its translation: CASSPGGSPYNEQFF.

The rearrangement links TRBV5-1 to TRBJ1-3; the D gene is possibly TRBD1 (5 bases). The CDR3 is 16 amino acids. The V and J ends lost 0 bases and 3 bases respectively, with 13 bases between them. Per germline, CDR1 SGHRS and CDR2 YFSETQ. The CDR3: CASSLADTGDGNTIYF. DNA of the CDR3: TGCGCCAGCAGCTTGGCGGACACCGGTGATGGAAACACCATATATTTT.

DNA of the CDR3: TGCGCCAGCAGCCCAGGGGGACAGGGGTTTATCAATGAGCAGTTCTTC. It is translated as CASSPGGQGFINEQFF. This chain joins TRBV5-1 and TRBJ2-1; 10 nucleotides match TRBD1. The germline gives CDR1 SGHRS, CDR2 YFSETQ. The CDR3 extends over 16 amino acids. V lost 4 bases to trimming and J lost 6 bases; unmatched junction nucleotides: 10.

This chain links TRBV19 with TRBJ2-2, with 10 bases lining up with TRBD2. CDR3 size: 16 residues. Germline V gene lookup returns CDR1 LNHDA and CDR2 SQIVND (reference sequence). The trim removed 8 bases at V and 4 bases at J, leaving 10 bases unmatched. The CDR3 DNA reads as TGTGCCAGTCAGAGCGGGAGGGGCCGGGTCACCGGGGAGCTGTTTTTT. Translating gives CASQSGRGRVTGELFF. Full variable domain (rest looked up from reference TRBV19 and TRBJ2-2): DGGITQSPKYLFRKEGQNVTLSCEQNLNHDAMYWYRQDPGQGLRLIYYSQIVNDFQKGDIAEGYSVSREKKESFPLTVTSAQKNPTAFYLCASQSGRGRVTGELFFGEGSRLTVL.

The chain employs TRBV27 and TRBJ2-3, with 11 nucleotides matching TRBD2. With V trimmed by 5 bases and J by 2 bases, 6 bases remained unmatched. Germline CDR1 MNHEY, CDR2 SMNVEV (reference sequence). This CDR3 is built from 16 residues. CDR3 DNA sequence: TGTGCCAGCAGTCAGGGACTAGCGGCGTACACAGATACGCAGTATTTT. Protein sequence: CASSQGLAAYTDTQYF.